One sample yielded the 3 T cell receptor beta chains listed below, sequenced in a study of CD8 T cells in Susac syndrome. cDNA came from approximately 0.5 to 1 ug RNA primed by random hexamers. TCRdb fed the immunoSEQ multiplex PCR reads into MiXCR, producing one record per CDR3 protein. The profile shows 90,000 to 150,000 distinct CDR3 sequences, 92% of them singletons. Material for sequencing was CD4+ T cells from PBMCs. The receptor set was obtained from a human donor in good health.

The J gene is TRBJ2-7, the V gene TRBV7-2; 7 bases map to TRBD2. CDR1 is SGHTA, CDR2 FQGNSA, per germline. CDR3 length: 14 amino acids. J was trimmed by 6 bases and V by 5 bases; bases with no gene match: 10. CDR3 sequence: CASSPKGGSTEQYF. As DNA, the CDR3 is TGTGCCAGCAGCCCAAAAGGCGGGAGTACCGAGCAGTACTTC.

The V gene is TRBV6-1, the J gene TRBJ1-2, with 8 nucleotides matching TRBD1. The germline CDR1 and CDR2 sequences are MNHNS and SASEGT. The V segment lost 6 bases and the J segment 0 bases; nucleotides outside the gene matches: 9. The CDR3 contains 16 residues. CDR3 nucleotides: TGTGCCAGCAGCTTTTACAGGGGGGAGGCTAACTATGGCTACACCTTC. It specifies CASSFYRGEANYGYTF.

The chain has TRBV20-1 and TRBJ2-1; no definite D call. The CDR3 loop spans 10 amino acids. Germline CDR1 is DFQATT and CDR2 is SNEGSKA (reference sequence). The V gene lost 3 bases and the J gene lost 5 bases, with 2 bases spanning the gap. CDR3 nucleotides: TGCAGTGCTAGTGACAATGAGCAGTTCTTC. This codes for CSASDNEQFF.